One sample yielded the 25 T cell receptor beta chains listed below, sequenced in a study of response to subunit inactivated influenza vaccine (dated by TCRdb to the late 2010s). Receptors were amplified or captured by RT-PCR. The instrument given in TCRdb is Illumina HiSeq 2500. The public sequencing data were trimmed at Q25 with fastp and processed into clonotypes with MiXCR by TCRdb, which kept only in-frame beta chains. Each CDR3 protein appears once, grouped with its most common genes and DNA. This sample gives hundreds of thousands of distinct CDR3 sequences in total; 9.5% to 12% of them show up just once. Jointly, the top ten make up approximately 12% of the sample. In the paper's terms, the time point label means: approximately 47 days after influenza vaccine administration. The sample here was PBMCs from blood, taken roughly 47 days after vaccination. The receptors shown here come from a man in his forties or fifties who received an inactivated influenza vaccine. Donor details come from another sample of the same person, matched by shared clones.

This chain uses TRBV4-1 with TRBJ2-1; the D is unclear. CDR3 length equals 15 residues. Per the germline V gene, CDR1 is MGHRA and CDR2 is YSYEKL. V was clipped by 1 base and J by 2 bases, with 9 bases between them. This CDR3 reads CASSQVIGTYNEQFF. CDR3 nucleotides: TGCGCCAGCAGCCAAGTAATAGGCACCTACAATGAGCAGTTCTTC.

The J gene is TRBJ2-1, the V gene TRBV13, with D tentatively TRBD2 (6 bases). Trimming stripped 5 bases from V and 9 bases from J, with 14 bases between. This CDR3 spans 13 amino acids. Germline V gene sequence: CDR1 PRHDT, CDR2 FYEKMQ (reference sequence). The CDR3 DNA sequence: TGTGCCAGCAGCGATCGACTAGTCGTTGAGCAGTTCTTC. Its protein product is CASSDRLVVEQFF.

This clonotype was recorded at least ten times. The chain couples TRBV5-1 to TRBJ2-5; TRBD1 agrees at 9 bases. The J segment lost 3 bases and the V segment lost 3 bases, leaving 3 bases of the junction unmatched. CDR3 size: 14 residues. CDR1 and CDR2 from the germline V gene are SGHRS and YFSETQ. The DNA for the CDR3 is TGCGCCAGCAGCTCGGGACAGGGAAAAGAGACCCAGTACTTC. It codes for CASSSGQGKETQYF.

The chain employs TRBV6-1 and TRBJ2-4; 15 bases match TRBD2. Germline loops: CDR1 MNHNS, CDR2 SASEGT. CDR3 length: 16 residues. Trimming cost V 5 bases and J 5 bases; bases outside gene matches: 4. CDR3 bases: TGTGCCAGCAGTAAAGGACTAGCGGGGGGGGAAAACATTCAGTACTTC. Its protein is CASSKGLAGGENIQYF.

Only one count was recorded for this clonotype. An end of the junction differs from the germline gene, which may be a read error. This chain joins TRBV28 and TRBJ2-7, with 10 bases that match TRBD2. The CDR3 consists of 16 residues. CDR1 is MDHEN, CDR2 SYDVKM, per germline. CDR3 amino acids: CSSSSTTSGTSYEQYF. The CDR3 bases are TGTTCCAGCAGTTCAACTACTAGCGGGACCAGCTACGAGCAGTACTTC.

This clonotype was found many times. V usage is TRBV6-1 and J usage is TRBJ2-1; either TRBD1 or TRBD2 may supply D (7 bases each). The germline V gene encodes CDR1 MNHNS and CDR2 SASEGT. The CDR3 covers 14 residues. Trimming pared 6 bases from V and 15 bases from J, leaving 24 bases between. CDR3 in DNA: TGTGCCAGCAGCCGCCGGGACAGAGAGGGGGGGATGTTCTTC. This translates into CASSRRDREGGMFF.

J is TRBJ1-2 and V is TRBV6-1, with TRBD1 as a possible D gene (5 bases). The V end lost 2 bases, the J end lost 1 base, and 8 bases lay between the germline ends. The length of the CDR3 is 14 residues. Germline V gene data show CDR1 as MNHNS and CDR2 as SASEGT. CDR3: CASSERGVNYGYTF. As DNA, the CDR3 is TGTGCCAGCAGTGAAAGGGGAGTTAACTATGGCTACACCTTC.

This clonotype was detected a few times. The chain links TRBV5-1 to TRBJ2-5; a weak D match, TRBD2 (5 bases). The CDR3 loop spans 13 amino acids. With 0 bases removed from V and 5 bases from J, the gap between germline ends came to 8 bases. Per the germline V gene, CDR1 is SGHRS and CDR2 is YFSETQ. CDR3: CASSLAGMETQYF. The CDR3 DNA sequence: TGCGCCAGCAGCTTGGCGGGGATGGAGACCCAGTACTTC.

In DNA, the CDR3 is TGCAGTGCTACCGGGTGGAGATACGAGCAGTACTTC. This encodes CSATGWRYEQYF. The chain links TRBV20-1 to TRBJ2-7; D uncertain. This CDR3 has 12 amino acids. Between the trimmed V and J ends, which lost 4 bases and 4 bases, there was a span of 11 bases. Germline loops: CDR1 DFQATT, CDR2 SNEGSKA (reference sequence).

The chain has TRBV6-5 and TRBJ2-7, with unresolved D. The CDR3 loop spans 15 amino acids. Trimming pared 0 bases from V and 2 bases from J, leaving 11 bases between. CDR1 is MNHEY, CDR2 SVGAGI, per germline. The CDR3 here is CASSYSHQRAYEQYF. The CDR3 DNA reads TGTGCCAGCAGTTACTCGCACCAAAGGGCCTACGAGCAGTACTTC.

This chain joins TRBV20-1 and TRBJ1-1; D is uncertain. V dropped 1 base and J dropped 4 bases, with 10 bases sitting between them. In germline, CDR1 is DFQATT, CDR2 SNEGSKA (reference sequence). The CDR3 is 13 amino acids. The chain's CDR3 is CSARVGQFTEAFF. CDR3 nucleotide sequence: TGCAGTGCTAGAGTTGGGCAGTTCACTGAAGCTTTCTTT.

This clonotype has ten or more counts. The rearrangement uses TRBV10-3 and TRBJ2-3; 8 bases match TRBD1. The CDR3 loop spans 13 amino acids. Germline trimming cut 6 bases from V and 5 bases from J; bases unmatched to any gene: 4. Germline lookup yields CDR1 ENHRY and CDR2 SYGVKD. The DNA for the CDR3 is TGTGCCATCAGGGACAGGGTGGGAGATACGCAGTATTTT. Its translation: CAIRDRVGDTQYF.

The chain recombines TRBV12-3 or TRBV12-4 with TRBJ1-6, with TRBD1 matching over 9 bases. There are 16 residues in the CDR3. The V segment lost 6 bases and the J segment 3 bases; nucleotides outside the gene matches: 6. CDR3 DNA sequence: TGTGCCAGCAGAACAACAGGGGGCCTCTATAATTCACCCCTCCACTTT. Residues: CASRTTGGLYNSPLHF.

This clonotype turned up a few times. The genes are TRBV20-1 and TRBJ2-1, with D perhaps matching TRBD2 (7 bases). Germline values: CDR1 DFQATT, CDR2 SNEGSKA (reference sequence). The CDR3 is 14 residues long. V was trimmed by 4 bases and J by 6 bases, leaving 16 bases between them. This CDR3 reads CSATLGGPPNEQFF. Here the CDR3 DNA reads TGCAGTGCTACTCTGGGGGGGCCGCCCAATGAGCAGTTCTTC.

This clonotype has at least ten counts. The CDR3 protein is CASSLVAGNNQPQHF. The CDR3 coding sequence is TGTGCCAGCAGCTTAGTGGCGGGGAACAATCAGCCCCAGCATTTT. The J gene is TRBJ1-5, the V gene TRBV7-2, with unresolved D. The CDR3 is 15 amino acids. V was clipped by 1 base and J by 3 bases, with 10 bases between them. From germline, CDR1 is SGHTA and CDR2 FQGNSA.

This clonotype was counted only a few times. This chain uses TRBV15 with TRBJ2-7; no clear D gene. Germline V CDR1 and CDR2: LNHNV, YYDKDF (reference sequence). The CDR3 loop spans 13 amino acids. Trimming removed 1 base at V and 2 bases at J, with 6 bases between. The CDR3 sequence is CATSRVRAYEQYF. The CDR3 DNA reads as TGTGCCACCAGCAGAGTACGTGCCTACGAGCAGTACTTC.

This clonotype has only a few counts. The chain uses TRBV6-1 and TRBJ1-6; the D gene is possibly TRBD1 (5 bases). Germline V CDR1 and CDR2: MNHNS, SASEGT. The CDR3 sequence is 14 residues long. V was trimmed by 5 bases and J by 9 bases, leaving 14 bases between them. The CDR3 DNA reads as TGTGCCAGCAGTCGGGAGAGGGGAGGTTCACCCCTCCACTTT. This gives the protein CASSRERGGSPLHF.

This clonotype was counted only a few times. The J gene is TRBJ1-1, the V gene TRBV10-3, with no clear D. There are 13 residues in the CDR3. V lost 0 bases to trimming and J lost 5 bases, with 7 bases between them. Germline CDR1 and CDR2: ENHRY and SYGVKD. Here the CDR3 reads CAISESGGTEAFF. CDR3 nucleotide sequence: TGTGCCATCAGTGAGTCGGGCGGGACTGAAGCTTTCTTT.

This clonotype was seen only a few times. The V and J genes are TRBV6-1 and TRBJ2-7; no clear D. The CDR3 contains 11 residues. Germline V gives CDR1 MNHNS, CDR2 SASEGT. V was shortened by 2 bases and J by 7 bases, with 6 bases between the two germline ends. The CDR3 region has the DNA TGTGCCAGCAGTGAACAGATAGAGCAGTACTTC. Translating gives CASSEQIEQYF.

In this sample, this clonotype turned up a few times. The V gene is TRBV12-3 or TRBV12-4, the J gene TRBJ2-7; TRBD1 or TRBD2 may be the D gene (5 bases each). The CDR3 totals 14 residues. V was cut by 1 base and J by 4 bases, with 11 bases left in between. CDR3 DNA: TGTGCCAGCAGTTTAGGGGACGGACCTTACGAGCAGTACTTC. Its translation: CASSLGDGPYEQYF.

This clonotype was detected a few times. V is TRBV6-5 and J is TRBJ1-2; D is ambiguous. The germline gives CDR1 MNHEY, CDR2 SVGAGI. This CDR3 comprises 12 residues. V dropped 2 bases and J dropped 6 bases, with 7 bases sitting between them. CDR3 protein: CASSYRGNGYTF. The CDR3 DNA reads TGTGCCAGCAGTTACAGAGGAAATGGCTACACCTTC.

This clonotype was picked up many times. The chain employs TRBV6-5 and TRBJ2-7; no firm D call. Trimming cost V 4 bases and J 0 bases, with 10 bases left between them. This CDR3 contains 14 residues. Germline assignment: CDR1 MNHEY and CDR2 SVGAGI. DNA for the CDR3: TGTGCCAGCAGTTTATCGAAAAACTCCTACGAGCAGTACTTC. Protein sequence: CASSLSKNSYEQYF.

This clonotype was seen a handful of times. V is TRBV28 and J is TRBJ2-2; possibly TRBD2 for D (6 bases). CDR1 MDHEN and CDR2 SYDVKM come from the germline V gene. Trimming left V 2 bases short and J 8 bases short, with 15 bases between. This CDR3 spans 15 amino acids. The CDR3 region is CASSLVRETGGELFF. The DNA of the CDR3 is TGTGCCAGCAGTTTAGTCCGGGAGACGGGTGGGGAGCTGTTTTTT. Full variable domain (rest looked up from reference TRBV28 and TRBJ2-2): DVKVTQSSRYLVKRTGEKVFLECVQDMDHENMFWYRQDPGLGLRLIYFSYDVKMKEKGDIPEGYSVSREKKERFSLILESASTNQTSMYLCASSLVRETGGELFFGEGSRLTVL.

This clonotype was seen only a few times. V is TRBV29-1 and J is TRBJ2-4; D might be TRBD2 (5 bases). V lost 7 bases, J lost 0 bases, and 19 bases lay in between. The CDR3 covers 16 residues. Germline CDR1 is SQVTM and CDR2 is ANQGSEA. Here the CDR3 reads CSDRGKAIIAKNIQYF. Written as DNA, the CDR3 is TGCAGCGATCGGGGAAAGGCGATAATAGCCAAAAACATTCAGTACTTC.

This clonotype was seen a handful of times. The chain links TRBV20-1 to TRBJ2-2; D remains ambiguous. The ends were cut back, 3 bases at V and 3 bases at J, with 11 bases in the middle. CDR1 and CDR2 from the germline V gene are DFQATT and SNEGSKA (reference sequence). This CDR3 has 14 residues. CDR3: CSASLAAHTGELFF. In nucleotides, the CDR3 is TGCAGTGCTAGTCTGGCGGCCCACACCGGGGAGCTGTTTTTT.